Listed below are T cell receptor beta chains from one sample, sequenced in a study of blood T cell repertoires in COVID-19. Data came from immunoSEQ multiplex PCR; TCRdb stores just in-frame clones and leaves some out. The data contain 150,000 to 200,000 clones, around 87% of them singletons. The sequenced sample consisted of PBMCs or T cells enriched from blood (not recorded which). These receptors originate from a woman aged 30 to 39 who had recovered from COVID-19. The CDR3 runs from the conserved cysteine through the conserved F or W. Each record gives: V gene, clone size, J gene, D gene, CDR3 protein, CDR3 DNA. D genes are given only for firm matches. Some rows mark clone size as missing; the rest say once, few, many or name a class of expanded clone.

V: TRBV27
size: -
J: TRBJ1-5
D: -
CDR3: CASSPGVPGNQPQHF
DNA: TGTGCCAGCAGTCCAGGGGTGCCGGGAAATCAGCCCCAGCATTTT

V: TRBV7-2
size: once
J: TRBJ2-7
D: TRBD2
CDR3: CASSRGLAPYEQYF
DNA: TGTGCCAGCAGCCGGGGACTAGCCCCCTACGAGCAGTACTTC

V: TRBV12-3/TRBV12-4
size: -
J: TRBJ1-2
D: -
CDR3: CASSPGRGDGYTF
DNA: TGTGCCAGCAGTCCCGGACGGGGGGATGGCTACACCTTC

V: TRBV19
size: -
J: TRBJ1-2
D: -
CDR3: CASSIDPTRQGYTF
DNA: TGTGCCAGTAGTATAGATCCTACTCGACAGGGCTACACCTTC

V: TRBV6-5
size: once
J: TRBJ1-2
D: -
CDR3: CASNPAGNYGYTF
DNA: TGTGCCAGCAATCCTGCAGGGAACTATGGCTACACCTTC

V: TRBV4-3
size: -
J: TRBJ2-2
D: TRBD1
CDR3: CASSQPQGLGTGELFF
DNA: TGCGCCAGCAGCCAACCACAGGGGTTGGGCACCGGGGAGCTGTTTTTT

V: TRBV6-5
size: -
J: TRBJ1-1
D: -
CDR3: CASSFQVSDTEAFF
DNA: TGTGCCAGCAGTTTCCAGGTATCGGACACTGAAGCTTTCTTT

V: TRBV7-8
size: -
J: TRBJ2-7
D: TRBD2
CDR3: CASSLGLAGSSYEQYF
DNA: TGTGCCAGCAGCTTAGGTCTAGCGGGGAGCTCCTACGAGCAGTACTTC

V: TRBV30
size: -
J: TRBJ1-5
D: TRBD1
CDR3: CALDVSRTGRNQPQHF
DNA: TGTGCCCTAGACGTTAGTCGGACAGGGAGAAATCAGCCCCAGCATTTT

V: TRBV6-5
size: -
J: TRBJ1-1
D: TRBD1
CDR3: CASTQTGGTEAFF
DNA: TGTGCCAGCACCCAGACAGGGGGCACTGAAGCTTTCTTT

V: TRBV24-1
size: -
J: TRBJ2-1
D: -
CDR3: CATSDLRGKNNEQFF
DNA: TGTGCCACCAGTGACCTCCGGGGGAAGAACAATGAGCAGTTCTTC

V: TRBV4-1
size: -
J: TRBJ1-5
D: TRBD1
CDR3: CASSHGTVTNQPQHF
DNA: TGCGCCAGCAGCCACGGGACAGTTACCAATCAGCCCCAGCATTTT

V: TRBV24-1
size: -
J: TRBJ2-3
D: TRBD2
CDR3: CATSDPSAGGADTQYF
DNA: TGTGCCACCAGTGACCCCTCGGCGGGAGGCGCAGATACGCAGTATTTT

V: TRBV9
size: -
J: TRBJ2-7
D: TRBD1
CDR3: CASSTSPTGDEQYF
DNA: TGTGCCAGCAGCACCTCTCCGACAGGGGACGAGCAGTACTTC

V: TRBV11-2
size: -
J: TRBJ1-1
D: -
CDR3: CASSLDREAFF
DNA: TGTGCCAGCAGCTTAGATCGTGAAGCTTTCTTT

V: TRBV14
size: -
J: TRBJ1-1
D: -
CDR3: CASSQDGRKNTEAFF
DNA: TGTGCCAGCAGCCAAGACGGCAGGAAGAACACTGAAGCTTTCTTT

V: TRBV15
size: -
J: TRBJ1-2
D: -
CDR3: CATSRAPNYGYTF
DNA: TGTGCCACCAGCAGGGCACCTAACTATGGCTACACCTTC

V: TRBV27
size: few
J: TRBJ2-2
D: TRBD2
CDR3: CASSLASGLIGELFF
DNA: TGTGCCAGCAGTTTGGCTAGCGGCCTTATCGGGGAGCTGTTTTTT

V: TRBV12-3/TRBV12-4
size: -
J: TRBJ2-5
D: TRBD1
CDR3: CASTRTGEETQYF
DNA: TGTGCCAGCACCCGGACAGGTGAAGAGACCCAGTACTTC

V: TRBV14
size: few
J: TRBJ1-2
D: -
CDR3: CASSQQNYGYTF
DNA: TGTGCCAGCAGCCAACAGAACTATGGCTACACCTTC

V: TRBV9
size: -
J: TRBJ2-5
D: TRBD1
CDR3: CASSVGVRQGGRETQYF
DNA: TGTGCCAGCAGCGTAGGTGTGAGACAGGGGGGTAGAGAGACCCAGTACTTC

V: TRBV18
size: -
J: TRBJ2-5
D: TRBD1
CDR3: CASGTGTGGAETQYF
DNA: TGTGCCAGCGGAACCGGGACAGGGGGCGCGGAGACCCAGTACTTC

V: TRBV6-6
size: -
J: TRBJ2-7
D: -
CDR3: CASRPGGQPYEQYF
DNA: TGTGCCAGCAGGCCCGGAGGACAGCCCTACGAGCAGTACTTC

V: TRBV12-5
size: -
J: TRBJ2-7
D: TRBD1
CDR3: CASGGTGLSYEQYF
DNA: TGTGCTAGTGGTGGGACAGGTTTATCCTACGAGCAGTACTTC

V: TRBV19
size: once
J: TRBJ1-5
D: -
CDR3: CASTGPGLLQPQHF
DNA: TGTGCCAGTACTGGACCGGGACTCCTACAGCCCCAGCATTTT

V: TRBV18
size: -
J: TRBJ1-6
D: TRBD1
CDR3: CASSPGTGSSPLHF
DNA: TGTGCCAGCTCACCTGGGACAGGGAGCTCACCCCTCCACTTT

V: TRBV24-1
size: -
J: TRBJ2-1
D: -
CDR3: CATGPGSSYNEQFF
DNA: TGTGCCACCGGTCCGGGAAGCTCCTACAATGAGCAGTTCTTC

V: TRBV25-1
size: -
J: TRBJ1-4
D: -
CDR3: CASSPTRGSNEKLFF
DNA: TGTGCCAGCAGTCCCACCAGGGGCAGCAATGAAAAACTGTTTTTT

V: TRBV18
size: once
J: TRBJ1-1
D: -
CDR3: CASSPREAEAFF
DNA: TGTGCCAGCTCACCCAGGGAGGCTGAAGCTTTCTTT

V: TRBV5-4
size: -
J: TRBJ1-4
D: TRBD1
CDR3: CASSSLKQGTNEKLFF
DNA: TGTGCCAGCAGCTCGTTAAAACAGGGGACTAATGAAAAACTGTTTTTT

V: TRBV4-3
size: few
J: TRBJ1-3
D: -
CDR3: CASSQDKASGNTIYF
DNA: TGCGCCAGCAGCCAAGATAAAGCCTCTGGAAACACCATATATTTT

V: TRBV29-1
size: -
J: TRBJ1-2
D: TRBD1
CDR3: CSVEEDRGHGYTF
DNA: TGCAGCGTTGAAGAAGACAGGGGTCACGGCTACACCTTC

V: TRBV11-2
size: -
J: TRBJ2-1
D: TRBD2
CDR3: CASSLASSGTLPNEQFF
DNA: TGTGCCAGCAGCTTAGCATCTAGCGGGACACTCCCCAATGAGCAGTTCTTC

V: TRBV15
size: -
J: TRBJ1-2
D: -
CDR3: CATSRGGFGYGYTF
DNA: TGTGCCACCAGCAGGGGGGGGTTCGGCTATGGCTACACCTTC

V: TRBV18
size: -
J: TRBJ1-5
D: -
CDR3: CASSPGAGYQPQHF
DNA: TGTGCCAGCTCACCGGGAGCGGGGTATCAGCCCCAGCATTTT

V: TRBV18
size: -
J: TRBJ1-1
D: -
CDR3: CASSRDSMNTEAFF
DNA: TGTGCCAGCTCTCGAGATTCTATGAACACTGAAGCTTTCTTT

V: TRBV3-1/TRBV3-2
size: -
J: TRBJ2-3
D: -
CDR3: CASIGGGSTDTQYF
DNA: TGTGCCAGCATTGGTGGGGGGAGCACAGATACGCAGTATTTT

V: TRBV6-5
size: -
J: TRBJ1-2
D: -
CDR3: CASSLEATVNGYTF
DNA: TGTGCCAGCAGTCTCGAAGCCACAGTAAATGGCTACACCTTC

V: TRBV19
size: -
J: TRBJ1-2
D: TRBD1
CDR3: CASSISGTGFNYGYTF
DNA: TGTGCCAGTAGTATTTCTGGGACAGGCTTTAACTATGGCTACACCTTC

V: TRBV5-4
size: once
J: TRBJ2-3
D: TRBD2
CDR3: CASSLLLARTSTDTQYF
DNA: TGTGCCAGCAGCTTGTTACTAGCGAGAACTAGCACAGATACGCAGTATTTT

V: TRBV20-1
size: -
J: TRBJ2-5
D: -
CDR3: CSASRSVEEETQYF
DNA: TGCAGTGCTAGTAGGTCTGTTGAGGAGGAGACCCAGTACTTC

V: TRBV5-1
size: -
J: TRBJ1-2
D: TRBD1
CDR3: CASSFPGQAYGYTF
DNA: TGCGCCAGCAGCTTCCCTGGACAGGCCTATGGCTACACCTTC

V: TRBV7-3
size: -
J: TRBJ1-1
D: -
CDR3: CASKRQVNTEAFF
DNA: TGTGCCAGCAAGAGACAGGTGAACACTGAAGCTTTCTTT

V: TRBV25-1
size: -
J: TRBJ2-1
D: TRBD1
CDR3: CASSGGQGLYNEQFF
DNA: TGTGCCAGCAGTGGTGGACAGGGACTCTACAATGAGCAGTTCTTC

V: TRBV4-2
size: -
J: TRBJ1-5
D: -
CDR3: CASSQLAASSGYNQPQHF
DNA: TGTGCCAGCAGCCAGTTGGCGGCCTCAAGTGGGTACAATCAGCCCCAGCATTTT

V: TRBV10-3
size: -
J: TRBJ2-4
D: TRBD2
CDR3: CAISDSGLAENIQYF
DNA: TGTGCCATCAGTGATAGTGGCCTAGCGGAAAACATTCAGTACTTC

V: TRBV7-3
size: -
J: TRBJ2-5
D: -
CDR3: CASSLGGAYETQYF
DNA: TGTGCCAGCAGCTTAGGGGGGGCCTATGAGACCCAGTACTTC

V: TRBV19
size: -
J: TRBJ1-5
D: -
CDR3: CASSIDPSSGGRNQPQHF
DNA: TGTGCCAGTAGTATAGATCCTAGTTCGGGGGGCCGCAATCAGCCCCAGCATTTT

V: TRBV4-2
size: -
J: TRBJ2-3
D: -
CDR3: CASSQDLLNRYF
DNA: TGTGCCAGCAGCCAAGATTTACTTAACCGGTATTTT

V: TRBV28
size: -
J: TRBJ2-5
D: -
CDR3: CASSPPGAGETQYF
DNA: TGTGCCAGCAGCCCCCCAGGGGCCGGAGAGACCCAGTACTTC

V: TRBV11-2
size: once
J: TRBJ1-1
D: -
CDR3: CASSSRVTEAFF
DNA: TGTGCCAGCAGCAGCAGGGTCACTGAAGCTTTCTTT

V: TRBV7-3
size: -
J: TRBJ2-1
D: -
CDR3: CASSLSLADYNEQFF
DNA: TGTGCCAGCAGCTTATCACTAGCAGACTACAATGAGCAGTTCTTC

V: TRBV24-1
size: -
J: TRBJ2-3
D: TRBD1
CDR3: CATSDSTGGAEDTQYF
DNA: TGTGCCACCAGTGATTCTACAGGGGGCGCGGAGGATACGCAGTATTTT

V: TRBV6-1
size: -
J: TRBJ2-1
D: TRBD2
CDR3: CASSPSGAYNEQFF
DNA: TGTGCCAGCAGTCCTAGCGGGGCTTACAATGAGCAGTTCTTC

V: TRBV5-4
size: few
J: TRBJ1-2
D: -
CDR3: CASSSEGDGYTF
DNA: TGTGCCAGCAGCTCGGAGGGAGATGGCTACACCTTC

V: TRBV5-4
size: -
J: TRBJ1-1
D: -
CDR3: CASSLVLGTANTEAFF
DNA: TGTGCCAGCAGCTTGGTACTCGGCACAGCGAACACTGAAGCTTTCTTT

V: TRBV14
size: -
J: TRBJ2-5
D: TRBD1
CDR3: CASSHPTGRQTQYF
DNA: TGTGCCAGCAGCCACCCGACAGGGCGTCAGACCCAGTACTTC

V: TRBV7-3
size: many
J: TRBJ2-3
D: TRBD1
CDR3: CASSPTGTEADTQYF
DNA: TGTGCCAGCAGCCCGACAGGGACAGAGGCAGATACGCAGTATTTT

V: TRBV11-3
size: -
J: TRBJ1-3
D: -
CDR3: CASSASPDSGNTIYF
DNA: TGTGCCAGCAGCGCCAGTCCCGACTCTGGAAACACCATATATTTT

V: TRBV5-6
size: -
J: TRBJ2-4
D: -
CDR3: CASSLVRGQAKNIQYF
DNA: TGTGCCAGCAGCTTGGTACGGGGTCAGGCCAAAAACATTCAGTACTTC